This passage covers 11 T cell receptor beta chains from one sample sequenced in a study of shared clonotypes between healthy human individuals (dated by TCRdb to the early 2020s). Receptor amplification or capture employed the immunoSEQ multiplex PCR assay. The immuneACCESS repertoire file appears here via TCRdb, limited to in-frame rearrangements. These files lack a portion of the clones; in checked studies, under half of the deficit traces to unresolved V genes, and the cause of the others is not known. The sample table lists about 2.2 million clones, over 85% of them with a count of one. The ten largest clonotypes hold 1.5% to 2% of the sample. CD8 naive samples were obtained by positive selection for CCR7 among CD45RO-negative cells, yielding a CD45RA+CCR7+ population from which TemRA cells were excluded. The sample was naive CD8+ T cells from PBMCs. In light of the paper, this sample's cell subset or site label describes: CD45RA+CCR7+. All receptors come from a man aged 18 to 30 in good health. Some clones in this sample may be carry-over from other donors' samples.

The chain has TRBV5-6 and TRBJ1-2; 8 bases line up with TRBD1. Unmatched junction bases numbered 5, after V lost 2 bases and J lost 2 bases. Germline CDR1 reads SGHDT; CDR2 reads YYEEEE. The CDR3 is made up of 15 amino acids. CDR3 region: CASSLSRGRNYGYTF. CDR3 sequence (DNA): TGTGCCAGCAGCTTATCCAGGGGGCGCAACTATGGCTACACCTTC.

The chain joins TRBV27 to TRBJ2-1; D not certain. The germline CDR1 and CDR2 sequences are MNHEY and SMNVEV (reference sequence). The CDR3 loop spans 15 amino acids. V was clipped by 2 bases and J by 3 bases, with 11 bases between them. CDR3 region: CASSLGVRNYNEQFF. As DNA, the CDR3 is TGTGCCAGCAGTTTAGGGGTCAGGAACTACAATGAGCAGTTCTTC.

The V call is TRBV6-5, the J call TRBJ2-7; TRBD1 or TRBD2 may be the D gene (6 bases each). The germline V gene has CDR1 MNHEY and CDR2 SVGAGI. V lost 6 bases to trimming and J lost 4 bases, with 16 bases between them. The length of the CDR3 is 14 residues. The CDR3 sequence: CASSFMGGSYEQYF. The CDR3 bases are TGTGCCAGCAGCTTCATGGGGGGCTCTTACGAGCAGTACTTC.

The chain uses TRBV30 and TRBJ1-1; D is ambiguous. The V end lost 3 bases, the J end lost 1 base, and 9 bases lay between the germline ends. CDR3 length equals 13 residues. Looked up from germline, CDR1 is GTSNPN and CDR2 is SVGIG (reference sequence). In nucleotides, the CDR3 is TGTGCCTGGAGCAATTGGGGGAACACTGAAGCTTTCTTT. Encoded protein: CAWSNWGNTEAFF.

The sample holds a few counts of this clone. Distinct nucleotide sequences in the sample also encode this CDR3. The V call is TRBV5-1, the J call TRBJ1-1; a possible D gene is TRBD1 (5 bases). The V gene's germline CDR1 is SGHRS and CDR2 YFSETQ. The CDR3 extends over 13 amino acids. The ends were cut back, 2 bases at V and 0 bases at J, with 5 bases in the middle. CDR3 protein: CASSFRVNTEAFF. In DNA, the CDR3 is TGCGCCAGCAGCTTCAGGGTGAACACTGAAGCTTTCTTT.

The J gene is TRBJ2-7, the V gene TRBV28, with D tentatively TRBD1 (6 bases). V was shortened by 5 bases and J by 2 bases, with 19 bases between the two germline ends. This CDR3 has 16 amino acids. The germline CDR1 and CDR2 sequences are MDHEN and SYDVKM. The CDR3 DNA follows: TGTGCCAGCAGTGGTTTACGGCAGGGGATTGCCTACGAGCAGTACTTC. This encodes CASSGLRQGIAYEQYF.

V is TRBV4-2 and J is TRBJ2-2; possible D gene TRBD1, 6 bases. Trimming removed 0 bases from V and 5 bases from J, with 19 bases in between. The CDR3 is 18 residues long. The germline gives CDR1 LGHNA, CDR2 YNFKEQ. For the CDR3, the DNA is TGTGCCAGCAGCCAAGACACAGGGAAGAGGAGAATGACCGGGGAGCTGTTTTTT. Translation gives CASSQDTGKRRMTGELFF.

The rearrangement uses TRBV2 and TRBJ2-7, with 11 positions matching TRBD2. After removal of 1 base from V and 6 bases from J, the junction contained 8 bases not matched to a gene. The CDR3 sequence is 16 residues long. The germline V gene has CDR1 SNHLY and CDR2 FYNNEI. Written as DNA, the CDR3 is TGTGCCAGCAGTGAAGTGCCTAGCGGGAGGTATTCCGAGCAGTACTTC. It translates to CASSEVPSGRYSEQYF.

This chain links TRBV2 with TRBJ2-7; D assignment may be TRBD1 or TRBD2 (5 bases each). This CDR3 region has 14 residues. In germline, CDR1 is SNHLY, CDR2 FYNNEI. The germline V and J ends were trimmed by 8 bases and 0 bases, with 14 bases remaining between them. The DNA of the CDR3 is TGTGCCAGCTTGAAAGCCGGGGCCTCCTACGAGCAGTACTTC. Translation: CASLKAGASYEQYF.

Concerning this clone itself: The identical CDR3 is also encoded by other nucleotide sequences in the sample. This chain links TRBV4-2 with TRBJ2-3; 8 bases align to TRBD2. After removal of 6 bases from V and 2 bases from J, the junction contained 7 bases not matched to a gene. The germline V gene encodes CDR1 LGHNA and CDR2 YNFKEQ. This CDR3 region has 15 residues. CDR3 protein: CASSPGLGDTDTQYF. CDR3 bases: TGTGCCAGCAGTCCGGGACTAGGTGACACAGATACGCAGTATTTT.

This clone was found once. V gene TRBV7-9 combines with J gene TRBJ2-1; D could derive from TRBD1 or TRBD2 (5 bases each). The CDR3 consists of 16 residues. In germline, CDR1 is SEHNR, CDR2 FQNEAQ (reference sequence). V lost 3 bases and J lost 8, with 20 bases in between. The CDR3 nucleotides read TGTGCCAGCAGCTTTACCGGGACCGTCAGGGTCGATGAGCAGTTCTTC. This translates into CASSFTGTVRVDEQFF.